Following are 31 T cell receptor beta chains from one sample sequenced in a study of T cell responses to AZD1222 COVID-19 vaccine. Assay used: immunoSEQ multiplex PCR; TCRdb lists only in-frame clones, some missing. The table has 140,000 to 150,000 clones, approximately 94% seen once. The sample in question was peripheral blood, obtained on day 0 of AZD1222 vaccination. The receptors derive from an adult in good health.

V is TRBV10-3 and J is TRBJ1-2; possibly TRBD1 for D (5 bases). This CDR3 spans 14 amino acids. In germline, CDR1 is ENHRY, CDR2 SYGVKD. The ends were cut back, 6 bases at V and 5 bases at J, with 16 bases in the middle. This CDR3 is CAIRSTGTEYGYTF. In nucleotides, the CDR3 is TGTGCCATCAGAAGTACCGGGACGGAGTATGGCTACACCTTC.

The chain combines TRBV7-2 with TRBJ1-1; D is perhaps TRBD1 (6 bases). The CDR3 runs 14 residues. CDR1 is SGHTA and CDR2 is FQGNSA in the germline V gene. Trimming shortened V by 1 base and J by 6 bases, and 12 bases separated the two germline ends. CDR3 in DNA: TGTGCCAGCAGCTTAGAGGCAACAGGGCCTGAAGCTTTCTTT. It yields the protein CASSLEATGPEAFF.

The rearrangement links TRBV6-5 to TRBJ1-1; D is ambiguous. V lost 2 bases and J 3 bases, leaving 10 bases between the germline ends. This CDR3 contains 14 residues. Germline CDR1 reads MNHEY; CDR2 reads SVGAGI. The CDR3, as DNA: TGTGCCAGCAGTTACGGTGGACGTTACACTGAAGCTTTCTTT. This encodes CASSYGGRYTEAFF.

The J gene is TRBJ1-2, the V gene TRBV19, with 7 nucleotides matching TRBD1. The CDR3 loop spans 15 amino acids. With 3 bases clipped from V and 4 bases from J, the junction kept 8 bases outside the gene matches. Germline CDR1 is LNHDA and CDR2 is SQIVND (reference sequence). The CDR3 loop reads CASSIMAGGSYGYTF. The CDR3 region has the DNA TGTGCCAGTAGTATCATGGCAGGGGGATCCTATGGCTACACCTTC.

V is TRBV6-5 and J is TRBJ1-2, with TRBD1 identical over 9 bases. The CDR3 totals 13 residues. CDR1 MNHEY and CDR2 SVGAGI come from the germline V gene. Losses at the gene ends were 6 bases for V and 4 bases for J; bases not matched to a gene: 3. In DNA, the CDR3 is TGTGCCAGCAGATTGGACAGGGGCTATGGCTACACCTTC. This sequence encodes CASRLDRGYGYTF.

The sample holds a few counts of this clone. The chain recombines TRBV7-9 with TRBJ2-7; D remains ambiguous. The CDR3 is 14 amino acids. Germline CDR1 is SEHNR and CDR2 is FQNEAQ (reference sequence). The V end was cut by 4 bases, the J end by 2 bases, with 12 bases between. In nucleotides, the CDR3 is TGTGCCAGCAGCTCTCCGGGTTCAACCTACGAGCAGTACTTC. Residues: CASSSPGSTYEQYF.

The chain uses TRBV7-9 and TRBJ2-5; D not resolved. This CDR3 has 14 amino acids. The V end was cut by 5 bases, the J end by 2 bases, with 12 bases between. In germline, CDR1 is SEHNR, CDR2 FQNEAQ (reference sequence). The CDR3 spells CASSPNGPQETQYF. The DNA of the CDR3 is TGTGCCAGCAGCCCAAACGGACCTCAAGAGACCCAGTACTTC.

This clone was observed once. CDR3 in amino acids: CAWGRQVSGNTIYF. CDR3 nucleotides: TGTGCCTGGGGGAGACAGGTCTCTGGAAACACCATATATTTT. The chain joins TRBV30 to TRBJ1-3; tentatively, D is TRBD1 (6 bases). V lost 5 bases to trimming and J lost 0 bases, with 11 bases between them. Per the germline V gene, CDR1 is GTSNPN and CDR2 is SVGIG (reference sequence). The CDR3 runs 14 residues.

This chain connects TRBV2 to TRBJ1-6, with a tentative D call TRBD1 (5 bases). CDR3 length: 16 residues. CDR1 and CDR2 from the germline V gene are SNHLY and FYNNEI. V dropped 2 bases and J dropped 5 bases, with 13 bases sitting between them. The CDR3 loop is CASSEQGLANNSPLHF. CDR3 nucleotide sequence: TGTGCCAGCAGTGAACAGGGCTTAGCAAATAATTCACCCCTCCACTTT. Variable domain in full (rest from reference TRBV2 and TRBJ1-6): EPEVTQTPSHQVTQMGQEVILRCVPISNHLYFYWYRQILGQKVEFLVSFYNNEISEKSEIFDDQFSVERPDGSNFTLKIRSTKLEDSAMYFCASSEQGLANNSPLHFGNGTRLTVT.

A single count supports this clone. CDR3 DNA sequence: TGTGCCAGCAGTGACGAGACTCGACCCTACGAGCAGTACTTC. The encoded protein is CASSDETRPYEQYF. V gene TRBV2 combines with J gene TRBJ2-7; D is unresolved. The CDR3 covers 14 residues. The germline V gene has CDR1 SNHLY and CDR2 FYNNEI. The ends were cut back, 3 bases at V and 2 bases at J, with 11 bases in the middle.

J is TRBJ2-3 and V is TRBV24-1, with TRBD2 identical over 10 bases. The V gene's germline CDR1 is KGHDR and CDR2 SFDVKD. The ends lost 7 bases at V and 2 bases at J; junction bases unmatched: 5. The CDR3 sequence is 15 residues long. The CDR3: CATSTGTSDTDTQYF. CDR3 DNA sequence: TGTGCCACCAGCACCGGGACTAGCGACACAGATACGCAGTATTTT.

CDR3 residues: CASTKTPSLVYGYTF. Written as DNA, the CDR3 is TGTGCCAGCACTAAAACACCGTCTCTTGTCTATGGCTACACCTTC. The V call is TRBV28, the J call TRBJ1-2; D is uncertain. The V end was cut by 7 bases, the J end by 4 bases, with 19 bases between. This CDR3 region has 15 residues. From germline, CDR1 is MDHEN and CDR2 SYDVKM.

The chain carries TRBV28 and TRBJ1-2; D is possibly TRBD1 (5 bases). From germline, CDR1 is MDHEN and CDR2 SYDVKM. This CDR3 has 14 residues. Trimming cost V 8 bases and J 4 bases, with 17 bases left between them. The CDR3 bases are TGTGCCAGCGCGGACCAAACAGGAATCTATGGCTACACCTTC. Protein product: CASADQTGIYGYTF.

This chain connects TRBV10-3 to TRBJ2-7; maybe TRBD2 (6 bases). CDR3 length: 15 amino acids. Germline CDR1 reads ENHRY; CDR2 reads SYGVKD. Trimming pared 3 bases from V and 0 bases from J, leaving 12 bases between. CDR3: CAISDWDSSSYEQYF. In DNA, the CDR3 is TGTGCCATCAGTGATTGGGACTCCAGCTCCTACGAGCAGTACTTC.

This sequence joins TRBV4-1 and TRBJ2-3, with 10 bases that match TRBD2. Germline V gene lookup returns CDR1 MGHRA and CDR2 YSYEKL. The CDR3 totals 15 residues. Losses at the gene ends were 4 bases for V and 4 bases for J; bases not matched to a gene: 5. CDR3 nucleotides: TGCGCCAGCAGCCTGATTAGCGGGGGGCCAGATACGCAGTATTTT. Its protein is CASSLISGGPDTQYF.

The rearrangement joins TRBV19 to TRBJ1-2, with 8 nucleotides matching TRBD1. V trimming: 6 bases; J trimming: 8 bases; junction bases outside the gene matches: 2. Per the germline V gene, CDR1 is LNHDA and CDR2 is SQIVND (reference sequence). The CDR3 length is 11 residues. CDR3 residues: CASSTGGGYTF. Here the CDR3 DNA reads TGTGCCAGTAGCACAGGGGGGGGCTACACCTTC.

DNA for the CDR3: TGTGCCAGCAGTTTAAGTAGAAATTCACCCCTCCACTTT. It codes for CASSLSRNSPLHF. The chain has TRBV12-3 or TRBV12-4 and TRBJ1-6; D not resolved. V shed 2 bases and J shed 7 bases, with 6 bases lying between them. The CDR3 is 13 residues long.

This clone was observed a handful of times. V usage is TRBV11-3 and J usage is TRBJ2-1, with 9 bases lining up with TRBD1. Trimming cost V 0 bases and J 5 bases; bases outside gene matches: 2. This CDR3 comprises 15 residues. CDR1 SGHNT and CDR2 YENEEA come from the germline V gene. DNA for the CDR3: TGTGCCAGCAGCTTAGACGGACAGGGGAACAATGAGCAGTTCTTC. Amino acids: CASSLDGQGNNEQFF.

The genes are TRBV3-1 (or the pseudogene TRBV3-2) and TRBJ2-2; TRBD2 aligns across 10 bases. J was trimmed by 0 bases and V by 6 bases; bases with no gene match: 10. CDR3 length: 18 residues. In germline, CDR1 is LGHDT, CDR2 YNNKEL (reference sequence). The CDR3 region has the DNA TGTGCCAGCAGTCCACCCCCTCTAGCGGGGGCGAACACCGGGGAGCTGTTTTTT. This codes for CASSPPPLAGANTGELFF.

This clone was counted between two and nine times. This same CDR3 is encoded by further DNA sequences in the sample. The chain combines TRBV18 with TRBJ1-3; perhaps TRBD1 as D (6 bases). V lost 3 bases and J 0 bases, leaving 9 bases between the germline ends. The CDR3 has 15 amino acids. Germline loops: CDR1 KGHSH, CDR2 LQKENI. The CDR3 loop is CASSPRTDSGNTIYF. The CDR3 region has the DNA TGTGCCAGCTCACCGCGGACAGACTCTGGAAACACCATATATTTT.

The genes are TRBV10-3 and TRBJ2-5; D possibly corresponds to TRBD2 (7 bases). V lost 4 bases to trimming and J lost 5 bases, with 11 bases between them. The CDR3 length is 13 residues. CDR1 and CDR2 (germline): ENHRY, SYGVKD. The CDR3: CAISGGGGETQYF. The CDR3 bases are TGTGCCATCAGTGGCGGGGGCGGGGAGACCCAGTACTTC.

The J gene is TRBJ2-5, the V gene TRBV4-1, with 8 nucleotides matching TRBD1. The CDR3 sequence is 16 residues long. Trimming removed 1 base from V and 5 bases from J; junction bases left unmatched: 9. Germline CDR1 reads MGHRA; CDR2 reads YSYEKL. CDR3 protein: CASSQAGRGRGETQYF. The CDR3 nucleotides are TGCGCCAGCAGCCAAGCCGGCAGGGGGCGTGGGGAGACCCAGTACTTC.

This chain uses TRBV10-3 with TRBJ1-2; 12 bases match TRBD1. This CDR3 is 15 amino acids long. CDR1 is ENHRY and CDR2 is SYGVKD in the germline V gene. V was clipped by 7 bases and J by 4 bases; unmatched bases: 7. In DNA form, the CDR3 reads TGTGCCATCACCGGAGGGACAGGGGGCGTCTATGGCTACACCTTC. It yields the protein CAITGGTGGVYGYTF.

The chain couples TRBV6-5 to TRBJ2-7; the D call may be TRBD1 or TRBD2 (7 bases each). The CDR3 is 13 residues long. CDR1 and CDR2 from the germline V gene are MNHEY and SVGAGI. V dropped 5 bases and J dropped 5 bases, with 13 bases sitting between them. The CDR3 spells CASSPQGGHEQYF. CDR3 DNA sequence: TGTGCCAGCAGTCCTCAGGGGGGGCACGAGCAGTACTTC.

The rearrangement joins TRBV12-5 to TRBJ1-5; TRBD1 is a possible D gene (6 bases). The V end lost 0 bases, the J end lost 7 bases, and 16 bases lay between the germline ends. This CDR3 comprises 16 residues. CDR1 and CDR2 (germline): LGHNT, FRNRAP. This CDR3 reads CASGLVLGGPEQPQHF. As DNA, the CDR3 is TGTGCTAGTGGTTTGGTATTGGGGGGGCCTGAGCAGCCCCAGCATTTT.

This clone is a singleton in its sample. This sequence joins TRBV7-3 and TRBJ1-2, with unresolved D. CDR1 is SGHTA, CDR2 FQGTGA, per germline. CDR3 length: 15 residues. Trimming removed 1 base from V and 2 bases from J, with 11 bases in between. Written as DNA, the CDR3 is TGTGCCAGCAGCTTAAGTGCGGGAGAGAACTATGGCTACACCTTC. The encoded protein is CASSLSAGENYGYTF.

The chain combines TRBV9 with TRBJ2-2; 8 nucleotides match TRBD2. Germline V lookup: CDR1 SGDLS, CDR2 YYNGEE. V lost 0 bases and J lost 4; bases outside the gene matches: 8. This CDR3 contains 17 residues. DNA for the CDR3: TGTGCCAGCAGCGTAGCTACAGGGCGGGGGGTCACCGGGGAGCTGTTTTTT. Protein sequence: CASSVATGRGVTGELFF. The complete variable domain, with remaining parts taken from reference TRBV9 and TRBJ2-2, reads DSGVTQTPKHLITATGQRVTLRCSPRSGDLSVYWYQQSLDQGLQFLIQYYNGEERAKGNILERFSAQQFPDLHSELNLSSLELGDSALYFCASSVATGRGVTGELFFGEGSRLTVL.

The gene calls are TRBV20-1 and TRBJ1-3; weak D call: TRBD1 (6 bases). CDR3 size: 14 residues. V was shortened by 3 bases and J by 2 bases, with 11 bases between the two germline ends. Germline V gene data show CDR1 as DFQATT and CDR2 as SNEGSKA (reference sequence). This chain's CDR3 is CSASSRGTGNTIYF. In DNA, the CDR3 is TGCAGTGCTAGTTCTAGGGGGACTGGAAACACCATATATTTT.

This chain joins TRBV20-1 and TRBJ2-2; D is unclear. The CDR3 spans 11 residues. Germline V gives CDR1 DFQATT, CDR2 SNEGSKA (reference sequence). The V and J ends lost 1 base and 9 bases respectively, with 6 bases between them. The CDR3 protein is CSARAPRELFF. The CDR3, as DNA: TGCAGTGCTAGAGCCCCCCGGGAGCTGTTTTTT.

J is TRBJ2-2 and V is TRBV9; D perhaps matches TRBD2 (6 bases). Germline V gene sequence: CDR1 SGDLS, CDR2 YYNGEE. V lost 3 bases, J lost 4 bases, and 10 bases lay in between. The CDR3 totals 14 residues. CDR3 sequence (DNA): TGTGCCAGCAGCGCCTGGCGGGGCACCGGGGAGCTGTTTTTT. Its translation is CASSAWRGTGELFF.

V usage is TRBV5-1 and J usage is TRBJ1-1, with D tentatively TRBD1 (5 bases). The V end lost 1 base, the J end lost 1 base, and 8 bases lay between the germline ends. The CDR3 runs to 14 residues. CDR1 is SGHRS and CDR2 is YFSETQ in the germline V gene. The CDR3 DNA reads TGCGCCAGCAGCTTGTTGGGGGGGAACACTGAAGCTTTCTTT. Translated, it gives CASSLLGGNTEAFF.